This T cell receptor beta chain is drawn from a study of shared clonotypes between healthy human individuals. Germline V gives CDR1 MDHEN, CDR2 SYDVKM. This CDR3 contains 13 residues. Trimming shortened V by 7 bases and J by 4 bases, and 13 bases separated the two germline ends. Naive CD8 isolation took CD45RO-negative cells positively selected for CCR7 and excluded terminally differentiated effector memory CD45RA+ cells. Method: immunoSEQ multiplex PCR; TCRdb's copy keeps in-frame clones and lacks some. The sample lists some 2 million clones, less than 95% seen once, with around 1.1% in the top ten.

The sequencing sample was made of naive CD8+ T cells sorted from blood. This chain links TRBV28 with TRBJ1-2; D is undetermined. The clonotype was recovered from a man aged 18 to 30 in good health. The CDR3 bases are TGTGCCAGCAACACCTACGATACCTATGGCTACACCTTC. Protein sequence: CASNTYDTYGYTF.